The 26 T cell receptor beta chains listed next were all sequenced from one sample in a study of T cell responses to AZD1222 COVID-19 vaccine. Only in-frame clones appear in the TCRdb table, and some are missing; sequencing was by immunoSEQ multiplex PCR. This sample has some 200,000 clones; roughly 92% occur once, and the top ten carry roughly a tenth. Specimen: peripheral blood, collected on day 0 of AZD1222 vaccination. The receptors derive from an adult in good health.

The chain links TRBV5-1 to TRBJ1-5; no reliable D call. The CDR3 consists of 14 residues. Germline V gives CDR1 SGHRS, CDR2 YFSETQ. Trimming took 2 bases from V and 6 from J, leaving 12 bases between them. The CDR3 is CASSFSHLGQPQHF. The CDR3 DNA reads TGCGCCAGCAGCTTCTCACATTTAGGTCAGCCCCAGCATTTT.

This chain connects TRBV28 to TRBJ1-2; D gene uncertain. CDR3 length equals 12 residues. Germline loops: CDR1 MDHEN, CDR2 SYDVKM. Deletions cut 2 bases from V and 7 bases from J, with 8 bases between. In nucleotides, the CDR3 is TGTGCCAGCAGTTTACGTAGTGGTGGCTACACCTTC. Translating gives CASSLRSGGYTF.

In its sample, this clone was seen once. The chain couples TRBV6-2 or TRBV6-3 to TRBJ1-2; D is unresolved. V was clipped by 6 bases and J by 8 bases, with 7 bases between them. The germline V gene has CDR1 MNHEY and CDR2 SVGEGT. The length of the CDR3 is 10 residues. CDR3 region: CASSSPGYTF. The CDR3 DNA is TGTGCCAGCAGCTCGCCGGGCTACACCTTC.

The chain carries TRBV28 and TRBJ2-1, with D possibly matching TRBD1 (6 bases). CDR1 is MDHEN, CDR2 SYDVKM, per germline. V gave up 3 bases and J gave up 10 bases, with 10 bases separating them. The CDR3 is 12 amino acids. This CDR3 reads CASSLGAREQFF. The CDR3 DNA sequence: TGTGCCAGCAGTTTGGGGGCTCGAGAGCAGTTCTTC.

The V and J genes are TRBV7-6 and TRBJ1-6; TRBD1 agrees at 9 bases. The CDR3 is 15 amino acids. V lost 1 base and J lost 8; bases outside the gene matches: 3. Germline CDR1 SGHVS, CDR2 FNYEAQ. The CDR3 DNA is TGTGCCAGCAGCTTAGGACAGGGGGGCGATTCACCCCTCCACTTT. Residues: CASSLGQGGDSPLHF. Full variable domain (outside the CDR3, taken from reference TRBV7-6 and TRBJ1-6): GAGVSQSPRYKVTKRGQDVALRCDPISGHVSLYWYRQALGQGPEFLTYFNYEAQQDKSGLPNDRFSAERPEGSISTLTIQRTEQRDSAMYRCASSLGQGGDSPLHFGNGTRLTVT.

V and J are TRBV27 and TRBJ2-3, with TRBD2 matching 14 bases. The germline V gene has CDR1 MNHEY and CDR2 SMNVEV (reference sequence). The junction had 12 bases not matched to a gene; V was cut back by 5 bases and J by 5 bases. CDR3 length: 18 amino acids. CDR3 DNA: TGTGCCAGCAGTCAAGGGGGACTAGCGGGAGTTGCGAGAGATACGCAGTATTTT. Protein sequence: CASSQGGLAGVARDTQYF.

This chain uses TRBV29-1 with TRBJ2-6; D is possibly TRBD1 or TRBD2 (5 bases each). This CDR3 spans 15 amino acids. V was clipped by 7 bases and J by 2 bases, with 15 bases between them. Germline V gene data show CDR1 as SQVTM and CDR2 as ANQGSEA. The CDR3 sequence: CSASQGVAGANVLTF. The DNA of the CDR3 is TGCAGCGCCTCTCAGGGAGTGGCTGGGGCCAACGTCCTGACTTTC.

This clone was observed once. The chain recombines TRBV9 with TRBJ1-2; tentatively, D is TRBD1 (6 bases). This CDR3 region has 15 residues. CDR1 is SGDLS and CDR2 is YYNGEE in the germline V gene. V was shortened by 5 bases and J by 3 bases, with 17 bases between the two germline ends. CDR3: CASRKARGLDYGYTF. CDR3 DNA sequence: TGTGCCAGCAGAAAGGCCAGGGGATTAGACTATGGCTACACCTTC.

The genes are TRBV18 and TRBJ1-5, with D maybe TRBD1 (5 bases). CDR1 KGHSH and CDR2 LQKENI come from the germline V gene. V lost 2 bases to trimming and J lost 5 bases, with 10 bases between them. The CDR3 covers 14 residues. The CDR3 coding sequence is TGTGCCAGCTCACCAGTGGGGGGGTATCAGCCCCAGCATTTT. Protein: CASSPVGGYQPQHF.

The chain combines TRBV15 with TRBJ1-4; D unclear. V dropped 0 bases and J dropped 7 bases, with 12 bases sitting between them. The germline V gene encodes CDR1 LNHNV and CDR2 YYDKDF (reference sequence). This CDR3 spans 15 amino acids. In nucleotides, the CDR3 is TGTGCCACCAGCAGAGATCAATCTAAAGGTGAAAAACTGTTTTTT. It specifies CATSRDQSKGEKLFF.

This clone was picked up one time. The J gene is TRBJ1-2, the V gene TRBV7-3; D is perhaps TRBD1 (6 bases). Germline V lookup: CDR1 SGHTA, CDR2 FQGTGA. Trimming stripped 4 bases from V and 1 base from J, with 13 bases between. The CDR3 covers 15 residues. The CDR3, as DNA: TGTGCCAGCAGCTCGACAGGCCAGCTTAACTATGGCTACACCTTC. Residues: CASSSTGQLNYGYTF.

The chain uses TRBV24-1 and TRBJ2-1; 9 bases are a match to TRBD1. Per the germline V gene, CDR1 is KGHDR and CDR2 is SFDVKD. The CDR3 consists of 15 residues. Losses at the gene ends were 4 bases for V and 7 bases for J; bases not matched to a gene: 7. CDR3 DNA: TGTGCCACCAGTGAGCCGGGACAGGGCCGGAATGAGCAGTTCTTC. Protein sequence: CATSEPGQGRNEQFF.

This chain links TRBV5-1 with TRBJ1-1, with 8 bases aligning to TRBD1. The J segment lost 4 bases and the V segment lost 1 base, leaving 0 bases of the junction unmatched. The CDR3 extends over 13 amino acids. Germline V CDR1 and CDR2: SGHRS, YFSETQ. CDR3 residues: CASSLTGGTEAFF. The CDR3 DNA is TGCGCCAGCAGCTTGACAGGGGGCACTGAAGCTTTCTTT.

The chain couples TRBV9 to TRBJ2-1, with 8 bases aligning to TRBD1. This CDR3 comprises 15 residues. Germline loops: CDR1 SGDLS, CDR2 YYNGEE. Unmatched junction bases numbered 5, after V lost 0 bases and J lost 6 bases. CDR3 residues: CASSVVDRGTNEQFF. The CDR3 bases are TGTGCCAGCAGCGTAGTTGACAGGGGAACCAATGAGCAGTTCTTC.

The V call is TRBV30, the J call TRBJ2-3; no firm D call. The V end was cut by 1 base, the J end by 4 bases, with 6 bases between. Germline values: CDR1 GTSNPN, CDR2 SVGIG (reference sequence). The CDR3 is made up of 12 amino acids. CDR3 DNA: TGTGCCTGGAGTGCGCGCTCAGATACGCAGTATTTT. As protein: CAWSARSDTQYF.

CDR3 coding DNA: TGTGCCAGCAGCTTTATGGGGGGTGAAGCTTTCTTT. It translates to CASSFMGGEAFF. V gene TRBV7-9 combines with J gene TRBJ1-1; D is perhaps TRBD1 (5 bases). In germline, CDR1 is SEHNR, CDR2 FQNEAQ (reference sequence). This CDR3 is built from 12 residues. The V gene lost 3 bases and the J gene lost 7 bases, with 9 bases spanning the gap. Full variable domain (missing parts from reference TRBV7-9 and TRBJ1-1): DTGVSQNPRHKITKRGQNVTFRCDPISEHNRLYWYRQTLGQGPEFLTYFQNEAQLEKSRLLSDRFSAERPKGSFSTLEIQRTEQGDSAMYLCASSFMGGEAFFGQGTRLTVV.

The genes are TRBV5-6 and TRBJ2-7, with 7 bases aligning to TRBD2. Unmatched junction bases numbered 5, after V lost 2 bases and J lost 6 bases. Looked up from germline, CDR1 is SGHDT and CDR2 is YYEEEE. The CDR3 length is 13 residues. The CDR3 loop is CASSLRGGSEQYV. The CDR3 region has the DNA TGTGCCAGCAGCTTACGCGGGGGTAGCGAGCAGTACGTC.

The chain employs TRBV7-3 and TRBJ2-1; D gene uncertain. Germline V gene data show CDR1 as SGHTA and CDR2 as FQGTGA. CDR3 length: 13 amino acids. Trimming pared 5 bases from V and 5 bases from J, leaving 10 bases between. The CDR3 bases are TGTGCCAGCAGCCCGCTGAACGACAATGAGCAGTTCTTC. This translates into CASSPLNDNEQFF.

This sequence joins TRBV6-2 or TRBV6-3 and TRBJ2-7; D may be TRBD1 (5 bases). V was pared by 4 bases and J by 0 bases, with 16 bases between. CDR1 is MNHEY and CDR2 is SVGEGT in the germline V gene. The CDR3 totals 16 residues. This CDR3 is CASSSWTRLSSYEQYV. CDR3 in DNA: TGTGCCAGCAGTTCCTGGACACGCCTTAGCTCCTACGAGCAGTACGTC.

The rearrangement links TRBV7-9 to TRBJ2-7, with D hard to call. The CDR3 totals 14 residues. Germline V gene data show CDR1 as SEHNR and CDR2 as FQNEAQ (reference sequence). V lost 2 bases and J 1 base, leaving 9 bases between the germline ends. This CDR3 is CASSLQASSYEQYF. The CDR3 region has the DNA TGTGCCAGCAGCTTACAGGCTTCGTCCTACGAGCAGTACTTC. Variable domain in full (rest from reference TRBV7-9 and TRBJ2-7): DTGVSQNPRHKITKRGQNVTFRCDPISEHNRLYWYRQTLGQGPEFLTYFQNEAQLEKSRLLSDRFSAERPKGSFSTLEIQRTEQGDSAMYLCASSLQASSYEQYFGPGTRLTVT.

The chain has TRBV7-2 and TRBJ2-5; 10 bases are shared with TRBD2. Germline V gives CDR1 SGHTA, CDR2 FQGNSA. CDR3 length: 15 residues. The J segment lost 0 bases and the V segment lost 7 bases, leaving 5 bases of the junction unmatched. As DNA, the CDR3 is TGTGCCAGCACTCGGACTAGCGGACACCAAGAGACCCAGTACTTC. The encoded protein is CASTRTSGHQETQYF.

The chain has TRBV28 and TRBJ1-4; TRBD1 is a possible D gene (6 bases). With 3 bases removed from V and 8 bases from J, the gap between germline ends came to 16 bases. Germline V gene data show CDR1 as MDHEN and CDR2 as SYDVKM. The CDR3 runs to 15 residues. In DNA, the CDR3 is TGTGCCAGCAGTTTGAGGGGGGCTCCGGGGGAAAAACTGTTTTTT. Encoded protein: CASSLRGAPGEKLFF.

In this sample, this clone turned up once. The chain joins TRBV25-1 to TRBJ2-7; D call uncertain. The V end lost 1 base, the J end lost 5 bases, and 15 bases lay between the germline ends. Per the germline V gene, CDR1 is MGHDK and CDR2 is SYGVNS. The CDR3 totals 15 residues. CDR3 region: CASSEFRADRDEQYF. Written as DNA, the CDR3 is TGTGCCAGCAGTGAATTTCGGGCCGATCGGGACGAGCAGTACTTC.

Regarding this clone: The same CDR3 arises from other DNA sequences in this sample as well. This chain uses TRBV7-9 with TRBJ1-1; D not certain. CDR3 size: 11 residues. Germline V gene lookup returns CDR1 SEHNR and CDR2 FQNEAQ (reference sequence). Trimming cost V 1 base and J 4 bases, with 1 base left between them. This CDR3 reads CASSLGTEAFF. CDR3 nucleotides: TGTGCCAGCAGCTTAGGCACTGAAGCTTTCTTT.

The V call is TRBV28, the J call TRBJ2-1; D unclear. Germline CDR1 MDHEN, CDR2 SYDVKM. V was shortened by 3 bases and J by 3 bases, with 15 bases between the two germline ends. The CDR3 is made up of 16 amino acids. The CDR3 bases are TGTGCCAGCAGTTTCTTGTACGGAGTTAGCTACAATGAGCAGTTCTTC. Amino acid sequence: CASSFLYGVSYNEQFF.

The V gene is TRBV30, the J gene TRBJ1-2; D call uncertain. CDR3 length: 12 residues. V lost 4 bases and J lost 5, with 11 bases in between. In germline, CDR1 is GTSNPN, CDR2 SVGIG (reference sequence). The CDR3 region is CAWTQPGYGYTF. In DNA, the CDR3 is TGTGCCTGGACACAACCGGGGTATGGCTACACCTTC.